This T cell receptor (beta chain) was documented in a study of T cells in Graves' hyperthyroidism and ophthalmopathy. Trimming removed 3 bases from V and 1 base from J; junction bases left unmatched: 8. The CDR3 is made up of 16 amino acids. CDR1 is DFQATT, CDR2 SNEGSKA, per germline (reference sequence). Authors of the study amplified TCR beta CDR3 regions from RNA transcripts. Initially, a first-round RT-PCR of the TCR CDR3 employed the HTBI primer set. TCRdb passed the multiplex PCR reads through MiXCR, listing each CDR3 protein once. The sample lists over 300,000 distinct CDR3 sequences, about 15% occurring once.

V is TRBV20-1 and J is TRBJ2-5, with 10 nucleotides matching TRBD2. This sequence originates from a woman in her sixties or seventies with Graves' hyperthyroidism. Input material: blood. Here the CDR3 reads CSARARSGRFQETQYF. CDR3 coding DNA: TGCAGTGCTAGGGCACGTAGCGGGAGGTTCCAAGAGACCCAGTACTTC.